This T cell receptor (beta chain) was recorded in a study of cytotoxic CD8 clonotypes in ibrutinib-treated CLL. The wider study: Following a median roughly 12 months of treatment, with a range of 6 to 36, response samples were taken.

The study's findings and limits: Clonality showed a rise at ibrutinib response that reversed toward baseline at progression. Under treatment, the uncommon public clonotypes either contracted or remained stable.

The CDR3 is 15 amino acids. The V gene's germline CDR1 is MNHEY and CDR2 SVGAGI. V lost 0 bases and J 0 bases, leaving 8 bases between the germline ends. The method was immunoSEQ multiplex PCR; TCRdb's version includes in-frame clones alone and lacks a portion of them. The sample includes around 300,000 clones, almost 80% of them seen just once. For this clone: The antigen remains unidentified.

This sequence joins TRBV6-5 and TRBJ2-5, with unresolved D. The TCR was taken from a human donor with chronic lymphocytic leukemia. Here the sequenced sample was PBMCs, taken before ibrutinib treatment. The CDR3 DNA reads TGTGCCAGCAGTTACTCGAGTGGGGACCAAGAGACCCAGTACTTC. Its protein is CASSYSSGDQETQYF.